Sequencing of this T cell receptor beta chain was carried out in a study of T cell responses to AZD1222 COVID-19 vaccine. TCRdb keeps only in-frame clones here, not all; method: immunoSEQ multiplex PCR. Seen here are just under 90,000 clones, 89% observed once, and the top ten hold just over 5.5%. Study-wide results and limits: Reports indicate that nearly half of spike-specific TCRs are directed at unmutated variant regions. After two AZD1222 doses, spike-specific TCR breadth and depth rose versus day 0. White British ancestry dominated among donors, who included more females, and clonal diversity was possibly underestimated.

As concerns this clone: What it binds is not known.

The CDR3 consists of 17 residues. The V gene lost 7 bases and the J gene lost 2 bases, with 23 bases spanning the gap. Per the germline V gene, CDR1 is ENHRY and CDR2 is SYGVKD. The V call is TRBV10-3, the J call TRBJ1-2, with D possibly matching TRBD1 (5 bases). Sequenced here: peripheral blood, sampled 28 days after the second AZD1222 dose. The clonotype originates from an adult who received the AZD1222 COVID-19 vaccine. CDR3 amino acids: CAINLGTAPLFNYGYTF. The CDR3 nucleotides are TGTGCCATCAATCTCGGGACCGCTCCGTTGTTCAACTATGGCTACACCTTC.